These 26 T cell receptor beta chains originate from one sample sequenced in a study of blood T cell repertoires in COVID-19. Sequencing was performed with immunoSEQ multiplex PCR; in TCRdb, only in-frame clones are kept and a portion is missing. The table has around 450,000 clones, roughly 90% seen once. Source material: PBMCs or T cells enriched from blood (not recorded which). Receptors originate from a woman between 18 and 30 years old who had recovered from COVID-19.

The J gene is TRBJ1-1, the V gene TRBV6-2 or TRBV6-3, with 8 nucleotides matching TRBD1. Germline V gene lookup returns CDR1 MNHEY and CDR2 SVGEGT. The V and J ends lost 4 bases and 6 bases, in that order; junction bases with no gene match: 7. The CDR3 is 14 residues long. As DNA, the CDR3 is TGTGCCAGCAGTTTTTTACAGGGGGGTGCTGAAGCTTTCTTT. Translating it yields CASSFLQGGAEAFF.

V usage is TRBV19 and J usage is TRBJ1-2, with a weak D call TRBD1 (5 bases). V lost 5 bases, J lost 4 bases, and 17 bases lay in between. Germline V gene sequence: CDR1 LNHDA, CDR2 SQIVND (reference sequence). The CDR3 is made up of 15 amino acids. In DNA form, the CDR3 reads TGTGCCAGTAGTCCCGCGGGAACAGGCCTCTATGGCTACACCTTC. This gives the protein CASSPAGTGLYGYTF.

The V and J genes are TRBV20-1 and TRBJ1-1; D is possibly TRBD1 (6 bases). The V gene lost 3 bases and the J gene lost 1 base, with 12 bases spanning the gap. The CDR3 is 14 amino acids. Looked up from germline, CDR1 is DFQATT and CDR2 is SNEGSKA (reference sequence). In DNA form, the CDR3 reads TGCAGTGCTAGTCCGAGGGGGGGGAACACTGAAGCTTTCTTT. It encodes CSASPRGGNTEAFF.

The rearrangement joins TRBV24-1 to TRBJ1-2, with D possibly matching TRBD1 (6 bases). Trimming took off 2 bases at V and 4 bases at J, with 10 bases between the two ends. Germline lookup yields CDR1 KGHDR and CDR2 SFDVKD. CDR3 length equals 14 residues. CDR3 loop: CATSDSQTGYGYTF. The CDR3 DNA is TGTGCCACCAGTGATTCCCAGACAGGCTATGGCTACACCTTC.

The chain uses TRBV28 and TRBJ2-3, with a possible D match to TRBD2 (5 bases). With 2 bases removed from V and 2 bases from J, the gap between germline ends came to 11 bases. The CDR3 contains 15 residues. The germline CDR1 and CDR2 sequences are MDHEN and SYDVKM. CDR3 region: CASSLMAGFTDTQYF. The CDR3 DNA is TGTGCCAGCAGTTTAATGGCGGGTTTCACAGATACGCAGTATTTT.

The V gene is TRBV5-6, the J gene TRBJ2-5; the D is unclear. This CDR3 is 12 amino acids long. Trimming stripped 3 bases from V and 4 bases from J, with 7 bases between. The V gene's germline CDR1 is SGHDT and CDR2 YYEEEE. CDR3 in amino acids: CASSSVLETQYF. The DNA of the CDR3 is TGTGCCAGCAGCTCGGTTCTAGAGACCCAGTACTTC. The variable domain in full, completed from reference TRBV5-6 and TRBJ2-5, reads DAGVTQSPTHLIKTRGQQVTLRCSPKSGHDTVSWYQQALGQGPQFIFQYYEEEERQRGNFPDRFSGHQFPNYSSELNVNALLLGDSALYLCASSSVLETQYFGPGTRLLVL.

This clone was counted a single time. The chain employs TRBV7-2 and TRBJ2-1; 9 nucleotides align to TRBD1. J was trimmed by 4 bases and V by 1 base; bases with no gene match: 2. The CDR3 runs to 15 residues. Germline-derived CDR1 and CDR2 are SGHTA and FQGNSA. The DNA of the CDR3 is TGTGCCAGCAGCTTAGAGGGGACAGGGTACAATGAGCAGTTCTTC. It yields the protein CASSLEGTGYNEQFF.

This sequence joins TRBV2 and TRBJ1-1; a possible D gene is TRBD1 (5 bases). The CDR3 sequence is 13 residues long. Germline CDR1 is SNHLY and CDR2 is FYNNEI. V gave up 10 bases and J gave up 2 bases, with 14 bases separating them. The CDR3 spells CATTFDRNTEAFF. CDR3 nucleotide sequence: TGTGCCACTACGTTCGACAGAAACACTGAAGCTTTCTTT.

This chain uses TRBV28 with TRBJ1-5; D is perhaps TRBD1 (5 bases). V was shortened by 5 bases and J by 7 bases, with 12 bases between the two germline ends. This CDR3 is 13 amino acids long. The germline CDR1 and CDR2 sequences are MDHEN and SYDVKM. CDR3 sequence: CASSRTLRQPQHF. The CDR3 DNA reads TGTGCCAGCAGTCGGACATTGCGACAGCCCCAGCATTTT.

There are a few counts of this clone. This sequence joins TRBV5-1 and TRBJ1-4; 11 bases are a match to TRBD1. This CDR3 is 17 amino acids long. V trimming: 3 bases; J trimming: 5 bases; junction bases outside the gene matches: 9. Germline loops: CDR1 SGHRS, CDR2 YFSETQ. The CDR3 protein is CASSWGQGDMINEKLFF. CDR3 nucleotide sequence: TGCGCCAGCAGCTGGGGACAGGGGGACATGATAAATGAAAAACTGTTTTTT.

This clone has ten or more counts. The CDR3 loop is CASSPGAAGEQFF. The CDR3, as DNA: TGTGCCAGCAGCCCAGGGGCGGCGGGTGAGCAGTTCTTC. The chain employs TRBV12-3 or TRBV12-4 and TRBJ2-1; D possibly corresponds to TRBD1 (6 bases). V was clipped by 6 bases and J by 9 bases, with 15 bases between them. The CDR3 is 13 residues long.

CDR3 protein: CASSLGAEAADSPLHF. In nucleotides, the CDR3 is TGTGCCAGCAGCTTGGGCGCCGAGGCAGCTGATTCACCCCTCCACTTT. This chain links TRBV5-6 with TRBJ1-6, with D unresolved. Trimming removed 0 bases from V and 8 bases from J, with 15 bases in between. The CDR3 length is 16 residues. The germline V gene has CDR1 SGHDT and CDR2 YYEEEE.

The rearrangement links TRBV7-2 to TRBJ1-6; TRBD1 is a possible D gene (6 bases). Germline V gene lookup returns CDR1 SGHTA and CDR2 FQGNSA. This CDR3 comprises 15 residues. Trimming stripped 1 base from V and 8 bases from J, with 12 bases between. The CDR3 loop reads CASSLGQGRDSPLHF. The CDR3 nucleotides read TGTGCCAGCAGCTTAGGCCAGGGGAGAGATTCACCCCTCCACTTT.

The chain combines TRBV6-2 or TRBV6-3 with TRBJ2-5, with TRBD1 matching 11 bases. V was clipped by 1 base and J by 4 bases; unmatched bases: 2. Germline loops: CDR1 MNHEY, CDR2 SVGEGT. The CDR3 covers 15 residues. The CDR3 sequence: CASSYWTGGSETQYF. CDR3 nucleotides: TGTGCCAGCAGTTACTGGACAGGGGGCTCAGAGACCCAGTACTTC.

The J gene is TRBJ1-2, the V gene TRBV12-3 or TRBV12-4, with D unclear. V lost 4 bases and J lost 0, with 6 bases in between. This CDR3 is 13 amino acids long. This CDR3 is CASSWRPNYGYTF. CDR3 coding DNA: TGTGCCAGCAGTTGGAGGCCTAACTATGGCTACACCTTC.

The rearrangement uses TRBV19 and TRBJ1-5, with D possibly being TRBD1 (5 bases). Germline-derived CDR1 and CDR2 are LNHDA and SQIVND (reference sequence). V lost 5 bases and J lost 1, with 12 bases in between. The CDR3 is 15 residues long. For the CDR3, the DNA is TGTGCCAGTAGTTTTACTGGGGGGAGCAATCAGCCCCAGCATTTT. Translating gives CASSFTGGSNQPQHF.

In its sample, this clone was seen a few times. This sequence joins TRBV2 and TRBJ1-4; D gene uncertain. The length of the CDR3 is 14 residues. The V and J ends lost 7 bases and 8 bases respectively, with 17 bases between them. CDR1 and CDR2 from the germline V gene are SNHLY and FYNNEI. Here the CDR3 reads CASKSRDWVEKLFF. The CDR3 DNA reads TGTGCCAGCAAGTCGAGGGATTGGGTCGAAAAACTGTTTTTT.

The genes are TRBV4-2 and TRBJ2-1; 7 nucleotides match TRBD2. The V gene's germline CDR1 is LGHNA and CDR2 YNFKEQ. V lost 3 bases, J lost 0 bases, and 5 bases stayed unmatched. The CDR3 loop spans 16 amino acids. The CDR3: CASSQASGISYNEQFF. CDR3 in DNA: TGTGCCAGCAGCCAGGCCAGCGGGATCTCCTACAATGAGCAGTTCTTC.

The CDR3 bases are TGTGCCAGCCGACTATCGACGGGGTACTCTGGAAACACCATATATTTT. This translates into CASRLSTGYSGNTIYF. The rearrangement uses TRBV6-7 and TRBJ1-3; D ambiguous. TRBV6-7 is marked as an open reading frame, function uncertain. Trimming shortened V by 8 bases and J by 0 bases, and 17 bases separated the two germline ends. The CDR3 consists of 16 residues.

As to this clone: A much larger clone lies a single base off, so this may be a read error. This sequence joins TRBV5-6 and TRBJ1-1; D is possibly TRBD1 (6 bases). The CDR3 contains 14 residues. CDR1 SGHDT and CDR2 YYEEEE come from the germline V gene. Trimming left V 2 bases short and J 1 base short, with 9 bases between. CDR3 loop: CASSLQGQNTEAFF. CDR3 coding DNA: TGTGCCAGCAGCTTACAGGGCCAGAACACTGAAGCTTTCTTT.

The gene calls are TRBV5-4 and TRBJ2-4, with TRBD1 identical over 7 bases. Germline CDR1 reads SGHNT; CDR2 reads YYREEE (reference sequence). V lost 4 bases and J lost 8; bases outside the gene matches: 15. The CDR3 covers 16 residues. CDR3: CASSEEGTVNSDIQYF. In DNA form, the CDR3 reads TGTGCCAGCAGCGAGGAAGGGACAGTCAATTCTGACATTCAGTACTTC.

This sequence joins TRBV4-2 and TRBJ2-1; 12 bases match TRBD2. The V and J ends lost 4 bases and 8 bases, in that order; junction bases with no gene match: 6. Germline CDR1 and CDR2: LGHNA and YNFKEQ. The CDR3 has 15 amino acids. The CDR3 sequence: CASSPQTSGGDEQFF. The CDR3 bases are TGTGCCAGCAGCCCCCAGACTAGCGGGGGTGATGAGCAGTTCTTC.

DNA of the CDR3: TGTGCCAGCGTTCCGGCAGGGGATGGGGCTGAAGCTTTCTTT. Translated, it gives CASVPAGDGAEAFF. The genes are TRBV28 and TRBJ1-1, with D possibly being TRBD1 (6 bases). V was cut by 8 bases and J by 6 bases, with 19 bases left in between. CDR1 and CDR2 (germline): MDHEN, SYDVKM. This CDR3 region has 14 residues.

The chain's CDR3 is CASSAPSGGTYEQYF. CDR3 nucleotides: TGTGCCAGCAGTGCCCCGAGCGGGGGCACCTACGAGCAGTACTTC. The chain recombines TRBV27 with TRBJ2-7; 8 nucleotides match TRBD2. This CDR3 spans 15 amino acids. CDR1 and CDR2 from the germline V gene are MNHEY and SMNVEV (reference sequence). V shed 5 bases and J 2 bases; nucleotides not matched to a gene: 8.

The V and J genes are TRBV4-2 and TRBJ1-2, with D unclear. This CDR3 region has 15 residues. Trimming removed 0 bases from V and 8 bases from J, with 16 bases in between. Germline lookup yields CDR1 LGHNA and CDR2 YNFKEQ. In DNA, the CDR3 is TGTGCCAGCAGCCAAGAGCATATCCGAGGGTTCGGCTACACCTTC. This translates into CASSQEHIRGFGYTF.

This clone was recorded once. This chain links TRBV6-5 with TRBJ2-1, with D perhaps TRBD2 (6 bases). Looked up from germline, CDR1 is MNHEY and CDR2 is SVGAGI. There are 16 residues in the CDR3. The V end lost 2 bases, the J end lost 4 bases, and 15 bases lay between the germline ends. The CDR3 nucleotides read TGTGCCAGCAGTTACGGAGGGACTCGGGAGTACAATGAGCAGTTCTTC. Protein sequence: CASSYGGTREYNEQFF.